The 28 T cell receptor beta chains presented below share a single source sample, sequenced in a study of Tregs in tolerant kidney transplant recipients. Assay used: immunoSEQ multiplex PCR; TCRdb lists only in-frame clones, some missing. The table lists approximately 52,000 clones, with roughly 0.89% in the top ten. Source: CD4+ T cells from blood, taken before the transplant. The receptor set was obtained from a human donor who received a combined kidney and bone marrow transplant.

Worth noting for this clone: Read sequence stops 3 residues before the CDR3 end, and the germline J gene provides the missing end. V usage is TRBV7-2 and J usage is TRBJ2-7; 7 bases align to TRBD2. The CDR3 is made up of 15 amino acids. Germline V gene data show CDR1 as SGHTA and CDR2 as FQGNSA. Trimming cost V 5 bases and J 0 bases; bases outside gene matches: 7. CDR3 DNA, as far as it was read: TGTGCCAGCAGCCGGGACTACTTGAGCTCCTACGAG. This sequence encodes CASSRDYLSSYE. The full CDR3 protein is CASSRDYLSSYEQYF.

Concerning this clone itself: The CDR3 end lies 3 residues beyond the end of the read and is filled in from the germline J gene. V gene TRBV2 combines with J gene TRBJ1-5, with 7 bases that match TRBD1. This CDR3 comprises 15 residues. Looked up from germline, CDR1 is SNHLY and CDR2 is FYNNEI. J lost 7 bases, V lost 7 bases, and 13 bases had no gene match. The CDR3 protein is CASTRDSLIGQPQHF. Incomplete CDR3 DNA: TGTGCCAGCACCCGGGACAGCTTGATCGGACAGCCC.

Worth noting for this clone: Read coverage stops 3 residues before the CDR3 terminus; the germline J gene supplies the remainder. The V call is TRBV20-1, the J call TRBJ2-3; weak D call: TRBD2 (5 bases). With 0 bases removed from V and 0 bases from J, the gap between germline ends came to 13 bases. Germline assignment: CDR1 DFQATT and CDR2 SNEGSKA (reference sequence). The CDR3 has 16 amino acids. CDR3 region: CSARDPNGGSTDTQYF. CDR3 DNA, as far as it was read: TGCAGTGCTAGAGACCCGAATGGCGGGAGCACAGATACG.

About this clone: The read ends 3 residues shy of where the CDR3 ends; the end is completed using the germline J gene. J is TRBJ2-7 and V is TRBV7-9, with 7 bases that match TRBD1. J gave up 1 base and V 7 bases, and 4 bases lay outside the gene matches. CDR3 length: 13 residues. Germline assignment: CDR1 SEHNR and CDR2 FQNEAQ (reference sequence). The CDR3 region is CASNRQGSYEQYF. CDR3 DNA, as far as it was read: TGTGCCAGCAACAGACAGGGTTCCTACGAG.

About this clone itself: The CDR3 is cut off 3 residues early in the read; its end comes from the germline J gene. The chain couples TRBV20-1 to TRBJ1-4, with TRBD1 identical over 7 bases. V gave up 3 bases and J gave up 7 bases; unmatched junction bases: 5. Per the germline V gene, CDR1 is DFQATT and CDR2 is SNEGSKA (reference sequence). This CDR3 is 13 amino acids long. CDR3 sequence: CSARTGPGEKLFF. The DNA read from the CDR3 is TGCAGTGCTAGGACAGGGCCGGGTGAAAAA.

Remarks on this clone: Sequencing ends 3 residues short of the CDR3 end; the germline J gene provides the rest. The rearrangement joins TRBV5-1 to TRBJ1-1, with 9 bases fitting TRBD1. V trimming: 5 bases; J trimming: 1 base; junction bases outside the gene matches: 6. Looked up from germline, CDR1 is SGHRS and CDR2 is YFSETQ. There are 15 residues in the CDR3. Here the CDR3 reads CASRQGASKNTEAFF. Partial CDR3 DNA: TGCGCCAGCAGACAGGGGGCTTCGAAGAACACTGAA.

In the case of this clone: The DNA ends 3 residues before the CDR3 does, and the rest of the CDR3 is filled in from the germline J gene. V is TRBV5-1 and J is TRBJ2-7, with TRBD2 as a possible D gene (5 bases). CDR1 and CDR2 from the germline V gene are SGHRS and YFSETQ. Trimming shortened V by 0 bases and J by 3 bases, and 10 bases separated the two germline ends. The CDR3 is 14 amino acids. The CDR3 reads CASSLGTEGYEQYF. The DNA read from the CDR3 is TGCGCCAGCAGCTTGGGTACCGAGGGCTACGAG. Complete variable domain (other parts from reference TRBV5-1 and TRBJ2-7): KAGVTQTPRYLIKTRGQQVTLSCSPISGHRSVSWYQQTPGQGLQFLFEYFSETQRNKGNFPGRFSGRQFSNSRSEMNVSTLELGDSALYLCASSLGTEGYEQYFGPGTRLTVT.

Of note for this clone: The read finishes 3 residues shy of the CDR3 end, and the germline J gene is used to complete it. This rearrangement joins TRBV13 to TRBJ2-5, with 9 nucleotides matching TRBD2. In germline, CDR1 is PRHDT, CDR2 FYEKMQ (reference sequence). After removal of 5 bases from V and 4 bases from J, the junction contained 11 bases not matched to a gene. This CDR3 comprises 16 residues. CDR3 protein: CASSQSAGGPGETQYF. CDR3 DNA (partial): TGTGCCAGCAGCCAATCTGCGGGAGGGCCTGGAGAGACC.

The CDR3 is CASRFLDLNTGELFF. The CDR3 DNA, read in part, is TGTGCCAGCAGATTCTTGGACTTGAACACCGGGGAG. The chain has TRBV2 and TRBJ2-2; D might be TRBD2 (5 bases). The read is 3 residues too short to cover the CDR3 end, so that end is filled in from the germline J gene. V lost 6 bases and J lost 1, with 12 bases in between. The CDR3 covers 15 residues. Germline values: CDR1 SNHLY, CDR2 FYNNEI.

In regard to this clone: Read data end 3 residues before the CDR3 end; the end is taken from the germline J gene. The rearrangement uses TRBV5-1 and TRBJ2-1, with 15 bases matching TRBD2. The CDR3 spans 15 residues. CDR1 SGHRS and CDR2 YFSETQ come from the germline V gene. Trimming removed 4 bases from V and 9 bases from J; junction bases left unmatched: 5. CDR3 DNA (partial): TGCGCCAGCAGCCACGGACTAGCGGGAGGGACTGAG. This sequence encodes CASSHGLAGGTE. Given in full, the CDR3 is CASSHGLAGGTEQFF.

Concerning this clone: The CDR3 extends 3 residues past the end of the read, so its final part is completed from the germline J gene. The chain combines TRBV20-1 with TRBJ2-3; TRBD2 matches at 7 bases. Germline-derived CDR1 and CDR2 are DFQATT and SNEGSKA (reference sequence). The J segment lost 6 bases and the V segment lost 6 bases, leaving 3 bases of the junction unmatched. This CDR3 is 11 amino acids long. The CDR3 loop reads CSAGGMDTQYF. CDR3 DNA (partial): TGCAGTGCGGGGGGGATGGATACG.

In regard to this clone: The read finishes 3 residues shy of the CDR3 end, and the germline J gene is used to complete it. The chain uses TRBV19 and TRBJ2-7, with 7 bases aligning to TRBD1. The length of the CDR3 is 18 residues. Looked up from germline, CDR1 is LNHDA and CDR2 is SQIVND (reference sequence). V was clipped by 10 bases and J by 0 bases; unmatched bases: 21. The CDR3 is CANRGHPPPGWVSYEQYF. The covered CDR3 bases are TGTGCCAACAGGGGCCACCCCCCACCGGGCTGGGTCTCCTACGAG.

Worth noting for this clone: The CDR3 extends 3 residues past the end of the read, so its final part is completed from the germline J gene. This rearrangement joins TRBV7-3 to TRBJ2-7; possible D gene TRBD2, 6 bases. This CDR3 spans 12 amino acids. Looked up from germline, CDR1 is SGHTA and CDR2 is FQGTGA. V was cut by 5 bases and J by 6 bases, with 11 bases left in between. The sequenced CDR3 bases are TGTGCCAGCAGCCCATTCGGGGGCGAG. It yields the protein CASSPFGGE. The whole CDR3 protein is CASSPFGGEQYF.

Remarks on this clone: Read coverage stops 3 residues before the CDR3 terminus; the germline J gene supplies the remainder. This rearrangement joins TRBV7-2 to TRBJ2-3; 9 nucleotides match TRBD2. From germline, CDR1 is SGHTA and CDR2 FQGNSA. After removal of 1 base from V and 3 bases from J, the junction contained 2 bases not matched to a gene. The CDR3 covers 15 residues. The CDR3 sequence: CASSLVSGSTDTQYF. The sequenced CDR3 bases are TGTGCCAGCAGCTTAGTTAGCGGGAGTACAGATACG.

Details on this clone: The CDR3 extends 3 residues past the end of the read, so its final part is completed from the germline J gene. The V and J genes are TRBV5-1 and TRBJ2-3; D is uncertain. The CDR3 contains 17 residues. V was pared by 1 base and J by 0 bases, with 15 bases between. The germline CDR1 and CDR2 sequences are SGHRS and YFSETQ. The covered CDR3 bases are TGCGCCAGCAGCTTGCGAACAAGGTTCATTAGCACAGATACG. Translation: CASSLRTRFISTDT. The whole CDR3 region reads CASSLRTRFISTDTQYF.

About this clone: Read coverage stops 3 residues before the CDR3 terminus; the germline J gene supplies the remainder. The chain couples TRBV20-1 to TRBJ2-1, with a possible D match to TRBD1 (6 bases). Trimming removed 5 bases from V and 5 bases from J, with 16 bases in between. CDR3 length: 14 residues. Germline CDR1 is DFQATT and CDR2 is SNEGSKA (reference sequence). This chain's CDR3 is CSAPGQSGHNEQFF. CDR3 DNA (partial): TGCAGTGCTCCAGGACAGAGCGGTCACAATGAG.

About this clone: The read ends 3 residues early relative to the CDR3; the germline J gene fills the gap. V gene TRBV5-1 combines with J gene TRBJ2-1, with 11 bases matching TRBD2. The CDR3 sequence is 16 residues long. V was clipped by 4 bases and J by 5 bases; unmatched bases: 8. Germline CDR1 and CDR2: SGHRS and YFSETQ. The sequenced part of the CDR3 DNA is TGCGCCAGCAGCCCGTGGACTAGCGGGCCAAACAATGAG. This sequence encodes CASSPWTSGPNNE. The full CDR3 is CASSPWTSGPNNEQFF.

For this clone: The read ends 3 residues early relative to the CDR3; the germline J gene fills the gap. V usage is TRBV19 and J usage is TRBJ2-6; D possibly corresponds to TRBD1 (6 bases). Trimming pared 7 bases from V and 2 bases from J, leaving 12 bases between. The germline V gene encodes CDR1 LNHDA and CDR2 SQIVND (reference sequence). CDR3 length equals 15 residues. The part of the CDR3 DNA that was read is TGTGCCAGTAACATGGACAGACCTGGGGCCAACGTC. This translates into CASNMDRPGANV. The CDR3, in full, reads CASNMDRPGANVLTF.

As concerns this clone: The read finishes 3 residues shy of the CDR3 end, and the germline J gene is used to complete it. J is TRBJ2-3 and V is TRBV5-6, with 7 bases lining up with TRBD2. The CDR3 covers 12 residues. Looked up from germline, CDR1 is SGHDT and CDR2 is YYEEEE. The CDR3 sequence is CASSFRGSAQYF. The part of the CDR3 DNA that was read is TGTGCCAGCAGCTTCCGCGGGAGTGCG.

The chain's CDR3 is CASYNYNEQFF. The sequenced part of the CDR3 DNA is TGTGCCAGTTATAATTACAATGAG. V gene TRBV19 combines with J gene TRBJ2-1; the D is unclear. The CDR3 is cut off 3 residues early in the read; its end comes from the germline J gene. The germline CDR1 and CDR2 sequences are LNHDA and SQIVND (reference sequence). The germline V and J ends were trimmed by 8 bases and 4 bases, with 6 bases remaining between them. The CDR3 covers 11 residues. The entire variable domain, with the rest obtained from reference TRBV19 and TRBJ2-1, is as follows: DGGITQSPKYLFRKEGQNVTLSCEQNLNHDAMYWYRQDPGQGLRLIYYSQIVNDFQKGDIAEGYSVSREKKESFPLTVTSAQKNPTAFYLCASYNYNEQFFGPGTRLTVL.

On this clone: The read comes to an end 3 residues before the CDR3 does, leaving the germline J gene to fill in the end. This sequence joins TRBV29-1 and TRBJ1-4; TRBD1 might be the D (5 bases). Trimming took off 4 bases at V and 7 bases at J, with 10 bases between the two ends. This CDR3 contains 12 residues. From germline, CDR1 is SQVTM and CDR2 ANQGSEA. CDR3 region: CSVGRGGEKLFF. The sequenced part of the CDR3 DNA is TGCAGCGTTGGGCGGGGCGGTGAAAAA.

A remark on this clone: The CDR3 end is not reached by the read, which stops 3 residues before it; the germline J gene fills it in. The chain recombines TRBV18 with TRBJ2-1, with no clear D. The length of the CDR3 is 13 residues. V lost 0 bases and J 4 bases, leaving 4 bases between the germline ends. CDR1 and CDR2 from the germline V gene are KGHSH and LQKENI. This CDR3 is CASSPPSYNEQFF. The DNA read from the CDR3 is TGTGCCAGCTCACCACCCAGTTACAATGAG.

The part of the CDR3 DNA that was read is TGTGCCAGCAGCCGGTCGACGGGCGAG. Amino acids: CASSRSTGE. The entire CDR3 protein reads CASSRSTGEQYF. The chain employs TRBV5-6 and TRBJ2-7, with D unresolved. The sequence runs out 3 residues before the end of the CDR3; the remainder is reconstructed from the germline J gene. The CDR3 length is 12 residues. Germline lookup yields CDR1 SGHDT and CDR2 YYEEEE. Deletions cut 4 bases from V and 6 bases from J, with 11 bases between.

In the case of this clone: The read comes to an end 3 residues before the CDR3 does, leaving the germline J gene to fill in the end. The genes are TRBV14 and TRBJ2-5, with D possibly being TRBD1 (6 bases). Trimming took off 0 bases at V and 3 bases at J, with 14 bases between the two ends. Germline loops: CDR1 SGHDN, CDR2 FVKESK. CDR3 length: 16 residues. The CDR3 sequence: CASSQDVGRGEETQYF. The sequenced CDR3 bases are TGTGCCAGCAGCCAAGATGTGGGCAGGGGAGAAGAGACC.

A note on this clone: The CDR3 extends 3 residues past the end of the read, so its final part is completed from the germline J gene. This sequence joins TRBV7-6 and TRBJ2-5; possibly TRBD1 for D (6 bases). The CDR3 covers 12 residues. Germline assignment: CDR1 SGHVS and CDR2 FNYEAQ. V gave up 5 bases and J gave up 3 bases, with 7 bases separating them. The CDR3 is CASSHREETQYF. The CDR3 DNA, read in part, is TGTGCCAGCAGCCACAGGGAAGAGACC.

As regards this clone: The observed sequence ends 3 residues before the CDR3 terminus, with the missing tail filled in from the germline J gene. This rearrangement joins TRBV7-2 to TRBJ2-3; 8 bases are a match to TRBD1. CDR1 SGHTA and CDR2 FQGNSA come from the germline V gene. V shed 5 bases and J 0 bases; nucleotides not matched to a gene: 1. The CDR3 has 14 residues. The CDR3 is CASSRQGSTDTQYF. The sequenced CDR3 bases are TGTGCCAGCAGCCGACAGGGGAGCACAGATACG.

Of note for this clone: The sequence runs out 3 residues before the end of the CDR3; the remainder is reconstructed from the germline J gene. This rearrangement joins TRBV23-1 to TRBJ1-4; tentatively, D is TRBD1 (6 bases). TRBV23-1 falls under the ORF class, with uncertain function. The CDR3 consists of 14 residues. The V end was cut by 2 bases, the J end by 10 bases, with 14 bases between. The CDR3 reads CASSQRDRGGKLFF. The part of the CDR3 DNA that was read is TGCGCCAGCAGTCAACGGGACCGAGGGGGAAAA.

A word on this clone: The CDR3 end lies 3 residues beyond the end of the read and is filled in from the germline J gene. The chain couples TRBV6-1 to TRBJ2-7; maybe TRBD2 (5 bases). The CDR3 runs 15 residues. Germline V gene data show CDR1 as MNHNS and CDR2 as SASEGT. Trimming removed 2 bases at V and 2 bases at J, with 13 bases between. CDR3 bases read: TGTGCCAGCAGTGAATTATTAGCGTCTACCTACGAG. Translation gives CASSELLASTYE. The CDR3 as a whole reads CASSELLASTYEQYF.